These T cell receptor beta chains were read from a single sample in a study of T cell responses to AZD1222 COVID-19 vaccine. Here immunoSEQ multiplex PCR was the method, and the copy in TCRdb shows in-frame clones only, minus some. The table has 99,000 or so clones, approximately 86% seen once; the top ten hold roughly 3.3%. The input for sequencing was peripheral blood, taken 28 days after the second dose of the MenACWY control vaccine. The receptors stem from an adult who received the MenACWY meningococcal vaccine as a control. Both conserved end residues are part of each CDR3. Each record gives: CDR3 length, V gene, CDR3 protein.

15	TRBV7-2	CASSPGRGGNQPQHF
17	TRBV7-2	CASSPPAGGALDNEQFF
17	TRBV4-1	CASSPSSLQGYGYEQYF
15	TRBV5-1	CASSLDVSGDYEQYF
14	TRBV9	CASSGGTGDNEQFF
16	TRBV7-3	CASSLICGGHQETQYF
16	TRBV28	CASSYPGPGTNEKLFF
13	TRBV12-3/TRBV12-4	CATWLGLAGELFF
12	TRBV11-2	CASSRNYYGYTF
14	TRBV28	CASSSNRVGETQYF
18	TRBV12-2	CASRLRMSGTPGSRTQYF
16	TRBV11-2	CASSPRPRLIYNEQFF
13	TRBV11-2	CASSRSQATEAFF
17	TRBV19	CASSIKGSVSGANVLTF
15	TRBV7-2	CASSNVGDRGHEQYF
15	TRBV9	CASSARGDSTDTQYF
15	TRBV3-1/TRBV3-2	CASSPATGVVNTIYF
16	TRBV3-1/TRBV3-2	CASSQDTYEGTTEAFF
14	TRBV5-1	CASSLVASGDEQYF
13	TRBV7-2	CASHRAEGTEAFF
15	TRBV5-1	CASRPEVGTGEKLFF
15	TRBV28	CASSVPQGSNQPQHF
14	TRBV6-5	CASTRWGNNQPQHF
12	TRBV7-6	CASSSQAYEQYF
13	TRBV19	CASSIGRDYEQYF
15	TRBV28	CASSLFVRGGRGYTF
14	TRBV5-4	CASSLTTRTDTQYF
14	TRBV3-1/TRBV3-2	CASSQDAGSYGYTF
15	TRBV7-3	CASSSSGQLNTEAFF
12	TRBV6-2/TRBV6-3	CASSYSRDGYTF
16	TRBV28	CASSFGDLISTDTQYF
14	TRBV18	CASSPGTGQETQYF
15	TRBV4-3	CASSQEEGMNTEAFF
14	TRBV6-4	CASSYGGTTDTQYF
19	TRBV24-1	CATSDLSGRMVSGANVLTF
16	TRBV27	CASSLSQGVVGEKLFF
16	TRBV7-2	CASSLDPLTSTGELFF
13	TRBV6-2/TRBV6-3	CASSRQENNEQFF
16	TRBV5-5	CASSLGQGRGVRGYTF
14	TRBV19	CASNGQVYTGELFF
15	TRBV7-9	CASSFRGLPTDTQYF
14	TRBV7-2	CASTPGLPTDTQYF
14	TRBV5-4	CASGPGTGYTEAFF
18	TRBV23-1	CASSQSGLAGADTDTQYF
16	TRBV4-1	CASSQVGQGAHNEQFF
14	TRBV28	CASHSGGANNEQFF
15	TRBV5-1	CASSPGLDLSYEQYF
16	TRBV19	CASRPRFHGAINEQFF
14	TRBV18	CASSPPTSGYEQYF
15	TRBV4-2	CASSPRTGGITEAFF
14	TRBV7-2	CASSLNRDSYEQYF
12	TRBV28	CASSSGQPKAFF
14	TRBV19	CASARVTGQSPLHF
16	TRBV7-9	CASSGDGGHSNQPQHF
17	TRBV7-9	CASSPTSGGLGFYEQYF
13	TRBV27	CASRPGTSGEWSF
15	TRBV5-4	CASSLRTGGSYEQYF